This T cell receptor beta chain stems from a study of cytomegalovirus exposure and HLA in healthy donors. The PCR ran on 60 Vbeta and 13 Jbeta primers. Profiling relied on immunoSEQ multiplex PCR, and the TCRdb table lists in-frame clones only, not all of them. This sample lists 200,000 to 250,000 clones; its ten largest clones have about 0.9%. Overall study results and limits: Fewer than 20,000 TCR beta sequences were associated with HLA alleles at 0.05 false discovery rate in a later analysis. Serostatus for CMV was the only available immune exposure information.

Trimming stripped 4 bases from V and 3 bases from J, with 9 bases between. CDR1 is SGHVS and CDR2 is FQNEAQ in the germline V gene. The CDR3 extends over 13 amino acids. For this clone: No antigen is known for it.

The sequenced sample was PBMCs. The V and J genes are TRBV7-8 and TRBJ1-2; D gene uncertain. This TCR derives from a woman between 25 and 40 years old in good health and CMV-seropositive. CDR3: CASSSLVYYGYTF. The CDR3 region has the DNA TGTGCCAGCAGCTCCCTAGTATACTATGGCTACACCTTC.